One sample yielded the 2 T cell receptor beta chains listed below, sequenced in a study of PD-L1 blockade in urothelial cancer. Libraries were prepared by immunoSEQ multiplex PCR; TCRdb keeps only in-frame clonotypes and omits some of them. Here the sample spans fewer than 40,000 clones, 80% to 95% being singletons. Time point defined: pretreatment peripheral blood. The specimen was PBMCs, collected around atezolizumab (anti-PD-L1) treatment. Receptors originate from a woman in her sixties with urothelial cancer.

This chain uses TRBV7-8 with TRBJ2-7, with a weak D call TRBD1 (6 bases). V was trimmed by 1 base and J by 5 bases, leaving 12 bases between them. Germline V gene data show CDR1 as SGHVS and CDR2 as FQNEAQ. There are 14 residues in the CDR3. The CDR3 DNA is TGTGCCAGCAGCTTAGGGGAAGGGGGTCACGAGCAGTACTTC. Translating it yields CASSLGEGGHEQYF. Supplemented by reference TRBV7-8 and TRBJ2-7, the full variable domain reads GAGVSQSPRYKVAKRGQDVALRCDPISGHVSLFWYQQALGQGPEFLTYFQNEAQLDKSGLPSDRFFAERPEGSVSTLKIQRTQQEDSAVYLCASSLGEGGHEQYFGPGTRLTVT.

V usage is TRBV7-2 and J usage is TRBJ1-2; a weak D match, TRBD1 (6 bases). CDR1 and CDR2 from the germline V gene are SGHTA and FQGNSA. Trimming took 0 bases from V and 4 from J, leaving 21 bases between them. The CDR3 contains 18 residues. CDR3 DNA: TGTGCCAGCAGCTTAGCCCTACCAGGACAGATAAAAAGCTATGGCTACACCTTC. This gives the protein CASSLALPGQIKSYGYTF.